These 7 T cell receptor beta chains were sequenced from one sample in a study of human T cells and chemical hapten exposure. The time point: pre-sensitization, week 0. Described treatment: therapeutic diphenylcyclopropenone sensitization with weekly scalp DPC. TCRdb re-analysed the RACE reads in MiXCR, keeping a single row per CDR3 protein. Of around 95,000 distinct CDR3 sequences in the sample, 11% were seen once. The specimen comprised whole blood, sampled in connection with sensitization to the hapten diphenylcyclopropenone (DPC). These receptor sequences come from a woman aged 55-69 years with alopecia areata. Some clones in this sample may be carry-over from other donors' samples.

The sample holds many counts of this clonotype. The chain links TRBV9 to TRBJ2-1; 12 bases align to TRBD2. The CDR3 covers 20 residues. Germline V gives CDR1 SGDLS, CDR2 YYNGEE. V lost 3 bases to trimming and J lost 0 bases; unmatched junction nucleotides: 13. This CDR3 reads CASSGDGLAGLHSSYNEQFF. The CDR3 DNA sequence: TGTGCCAGCAGCGGGGATGGACTAGCGGGGCTCCATAGCTCCTACAATGAGCAGTTCTTC.

This chain's CDR3 is CASSLRGSSTDTQYF. CDR3 sequence (DNA): TGTGCCAGCAGCTTGCGGGGGAGCAGCACAGATACGCAGTATTTT. The chain uses TRBV7-3 and TRBJ2-3; 7 nucleotides line up with TRBD2. CDR3 length: 15 amino acids. CDR1 is SGHTA and CDR2 is FQGTGA in the germline V gene. Losses at the gene ends were 3 bases for V and 0 bases for J; bases not matched to a gene: 3.

This clonotype has a count of ten or more. The genes are TRBV5-1 and TRBJ1-6; D might be TRBD1 (5 bases). Germline lookup yields CDR1 SGHRS and CDR2 YFSETQ. Trimming took 4 bases from V and 4 from J, leaving 15 bases between them. CDR3 length: 16 residues. The CDR3 region is CASSPGRQQYNSPLHF. The CDR3 DNA reads TGCGCCAGCAGCCCCGGTCGACAGCAGTATAATTCACCCCTCCACTTT.

This clonotype came up a few times. The rearrangement joins TRBV11-2 to TRBJ2-3; 9 bases map to TRBD2. The CDR3 runs to 16 residues. J gave up 1 base and V 5 bases, and 7 bases lay outside the gene matches. Germline assignment: CDR1 SGHAT and CDR2 FQNNGV. The CDR3 protein is CASSPIAGARTDTQYF. Here the CDR3 DNA reads TGTGCCAGCAGCCCGATAGCGGGGGCCCGCACAGATACGCAGTATTTT.

With regard to this clonotype: A read error may explain this, as a much larger clone is one base away. The chain carries TRBV12-3 or TRBV12-4 and TRBJ2-4; D unclear. The CDR3 extends over 12 amino acids. CDR3 DNA: TGTGTCAGCAGTGACGGTGGATACATTCAGTACTTC. Encoded protein: CVSSDGGYIQYF.

Remarks on this clonotype: A much larger clone is a single base away; this may be a read error. The V call is TRBV20-1, the J call TRBJ1-4; a possible D gene is TRBD1 (5 bases). The V gene's germline CDR1 is DFQATT and CDR2 SNEGSKA (reference sequence). CDR3 length equals 14 residues. In DNA form, the CDR3 reads TGCAGTGCTGGGACCTTGGGAGCTAATAAAAAACTGTTTTTT. Amino acids: CSAGTLGANKKLFF.

This clonotype was recorded a few times. The V call is TRBV29-1, the J call TRBJ2-1, with D unclear. The germline V and J ends were trimmed by 7 bases and 5 bases, with 15 bases remaining between them. CDR1 SQVTM and CDR2 ANQGSEA come from the germline V gene. This CDR3 has 13 amino acids. CDR3 in amino acids: CSERVVIDNEQFF. The CDR3 nucleotides read TGCAGCGAGAGAGTAGTAATCGACAATGAGCAGTTCTTC.